The entry below describes one T cell receptor beta chain. Its antigen specificity is not known. The record has no base qualities; no much larger clone is one base away. The trial excluded patients who had a history of autoimmune disease or who were on systemic immunosuppression. Peripheral blood for TCR sequencing was collected from all dose cohorts at baseline, on cycle 4 day 1, and on cycle 7 day 1. The samples were drawn from a first-in-human, open-label, multicenter phase I dose-escalation trial of ivuxolimab. The trial enrolled adults with locally advanced or metastatic head and neck squamous cell, hepatocellular, melanoma or renal cell carcinoma. Before TCR sequencing, CD4+ and CD8+ T cells were separately sorted from peripheral blood. This record comes from a study of OX40 agonist ivuxolimab in advanced cancers. Regarding the complete study: Ivuxolimab was a fully human IgG2 agonistic monoclonal antibody targeting the costimulatory receptor OX40 (CD134). A male proportion of roughly 80% and a mean age of 60 years, ranging from about 20 to 85, were recorded for the dose-escalation cohort. Peripheral TCRbeta sequencing aimed to test whether ivuxolimab altered TCR sequence diversity and caused clonal T-cell expansion. Three dose-escalation patients achieved partial responses, one with hepatocellular carcinoma and two with cutaneous melanoma. Intravenous ivuxolimab was administered to patients every 2 weeks at six dose levels: 0.01, 0.1, 0.3, 1.5, 3 and 10 mg/kg. Prior anti-PD-1, anti-PD-L1 or anti-CTLA-4 therapy was permitted, and approximately 41% of dose-escalation patients had received checkpoint inhibitors. Of the approximately 50 dose-escalation patients, hepatocellular carcinoma was present in approximately 20, melanoma in roughly 15, renal cell carcinoma in 9 and head and neck cancer in 9. The monotherapy dose-escalation portion (N of about 50 patients) of the phase I ivuxolimab trial is reported in the paper. General study outcomes and caveats: The antigen specificity of the clonally expanded peripheral T cells was not determined. On average, CD8+ T cells showed more expanded clones than CD4+ T cells after ivuxolimab. At doses of 0.1 to 3.0 mg/kg, clonal expansion of both CD4+ and CD8+ T cells in blood was seen between baseline and week 6. Low levels of normalized T-cell clonal expansion were also shown by some nonresponding patients. Partial responders in the 0.1-3.0 mg/kg groups had among the lowest normalized peripheral clonal expansion, especially among CD8+ T cells.

The CDR3, from cysteine to phenylalanine, totals 14 residues. Of all the DNA, just the CDR3 is kept, 42 bases in frame from base 1. Germline trimming amounts to 6 bases on V and 0 bases on J, with 2 as the count of junction bases outside the gene matches. Looking up the germline V gene yields CDR1 SNHLY and CDR2 FYNNEI. For sequencing of the TCRbeta CDR3 region, genomic DNA was extracted from the sorted cells. TCRbeta CDR3 regions were sequenced using the immunoSEQ Assay. This immuneACCESS table, as held by TCRdb, lists in-frame sequences with V and J called but not all clones. Of the missing ones, under half trace to an unresolved V gene in checked studies; the others have no known cause. The sample yields about 45,000 clones; about 80% were counted once. About 15% of the sample goes to the ten largest clones.

The chain is assembled from TRBV2 and TRBJ1-1; TRBD1 lines up with 9 middle nucleotides. The source of this sequence is an adult with an advanced solid tumor such as melanoma, head and neck, liver or kidney cancer. The sequencing here drew on CD4+ or CD8+ T cells sorted from blood, taken in a trial of the OX40 agonist ivuxolimab. The nucleotide sequence reads TGTGCCAGCAGCGGGACAGGGTTGAACACTGAAGCTTTCTTT. Its protein is CASSGTGLNTEAFF.